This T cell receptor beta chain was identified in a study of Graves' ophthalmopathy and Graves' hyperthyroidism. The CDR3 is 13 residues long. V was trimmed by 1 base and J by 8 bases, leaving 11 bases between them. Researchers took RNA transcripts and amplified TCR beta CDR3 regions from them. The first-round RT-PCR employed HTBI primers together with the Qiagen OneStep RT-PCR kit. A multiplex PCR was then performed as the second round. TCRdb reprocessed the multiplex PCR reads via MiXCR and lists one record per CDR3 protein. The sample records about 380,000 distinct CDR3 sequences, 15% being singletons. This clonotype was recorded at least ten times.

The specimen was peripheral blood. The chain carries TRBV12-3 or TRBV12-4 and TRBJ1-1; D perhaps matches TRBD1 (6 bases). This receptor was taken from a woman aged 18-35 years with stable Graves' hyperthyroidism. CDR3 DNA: TGTGCCAGCAGTTTAGGGTGGGGGCAGGAAGCTTTCTTT. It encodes CASSLGWGQEAFF.